Shown below are 27 T cell receptor beta chains from a single sample sequenced in a study of cytomegalovirus exposure and HLA in healthy donors. In the PCR, 60 Vbeta and 13 Jbeta primers were used. Generated by immunoSEQ multiplex PCR, the TCRdb table keeps only in-frame clones and is missing some. The repertoire holds around 75,000 clones, with approximately 80% as singletons. The sequencing sample was made of PBMCs. Receptors were obtained from a man aged 40-55 years in good health and CMV-seronegative.

This chain joins TRBV5-1 and TRBJ1-1; perhaps TRBD1 as D (5 bases). V was trimmed by 0 bases and J by 4 bases, leaving 16 bases between them. Germline V gives CDR1 SGHRS, CDR2 YFSETQ. This CDR3 has 16 residues. CDR3 loop: CASSLDPHGTGTEAFF. The DNA of the CDR3 is TGCGCCAGCAGCTTGGACCCTCACGGAACAGGCACTGAAGCTTTCTTT.

Turning to this clone: One end of the junction is discordant with germline, which a read error may explain. The rearrangement joins TRBV7-9 to TRBJ2-2; 10 positions agree with TRBD1. Germline lookup yields CDR1 SEHNR and CDR2 FQNEAQ (reference sequence). This CDR3 is built from 19 residues. The CDR3 spells CSSSPRTGGWLRDTGELFF. The CDR3 bases are TGTTCCAGCAGCCCCAGGACAGGGGGTTGGCTTCGTGACACCGGGGAGCTGTTTTTT.

The V and J genes are TRBV18 and TRBJ1-6; D may be TRBD1 (5 bases). Germline V CDR1 and CDR2: KGHSH, LQKENI. This CDR3 comprises 15 residues. V was cut by 4 bases and J by 7 bases, with 14 bases left in between. The CDR3 nucleotides read TGTGCCAGCTCACAGGGGCCAACCCAAAATTCACCCCTCCACTTT. Its protein is CASSQGPTQNSPLHF.

In DNA form, the CDR3 reads TGTGCCAGCAGCTTATCAGGGAACACTGAAGCTTTCTTT. Its translation: CASSLSGNTEAFF. The chain is built from TRBV7-8 and TRBJ1-1, with D unclear. CDR1 SGHVS and CDR2 FQNEAQ come from the germline V gene. V lost 2 bases and J 1 base, leaving 5 bases between the germline ends. The CDR3 has 13 amino acids. Full variable domain (missing parts from reference TRBV7-8 and TRBJ1-1): GAGVSQSPRYKVAKRGQDVALRCDPISGHVSLFWYQQALGQGPEFLTYFQNEAQLDKSGLPSDRFFAERPEGSVSTLKIQRTQQEDSAVYLCASSLSGNTEAFFGQGTRLTVV.

The chain is built from TRBV4-1 and TRBJ1-6, with D perhaps TRBD1 (6 bases). With 3 bases removed from V and 0 bases from J, the gap between germline ends came to 15 bases. This CDR3 spans 18 amino acids. Germline V gives CDR1 MGHRA, CDR2 YSYEKL. The CDR3 sequence: CASSHEGQFSSYNSPLHF. For the CDR3, the DNA is TGCGCCAGCAGCCATGAAGGACAGTTTAGCTCCTATAATTCACCCCTCCACTTT.

This clone was detected a few times. The chain carries TRBV6-5 and TRBJ2-7, with D possibly TRBD1 on 6 matching bases. Trimming removed 6 bases at V and 4 bases at J, with 13 bases between. Germline lookup yields CDR1 MNHEY and CDR2 SVGAGI. The CDR3 spans 13 residues. CDR3 in amino acids: CASSQGQWYEQYF. The CDR3 DNA sequence: TGTGCCAGCAGCCAGGGGCAGTGGTACGAGCAGTACTTC.

J is TRBJ1-5 and V is TRBV30, with D perhaps matching TRBD1 (6 bases). Trimming removed 4 bases from V and 7 bases from J, with 14 bases in between. Germline-derived CDR1 and CDR2 are GTSNPN and SVGIG (reference sequence). The CDR3 sequence is 13 residues long. CDR3 nucleotide sequence: TGTGCCTGGACAACACAGGGACAACAGCCCCAGCATTTT. Amino acids: CAWTTQGQQPQHF.

This chain joins TRBV27 and TRBJ1-2; 8 bases line up with TRBD1. The junction had 8 bases not matched to a gene; V was cut back by 4 bases and J by 4 bases. CDR3 length: 15 amino acids. CDR1 and CDR2 (germline): MNHEY, SMNVEV (reference sequence). CDR3 bases: TGTGCCAGCAGTTCTCCACGGACAGGGCCCTATGGCTACACCTTC. Its protein product is CASSSPRTGPYGYTF.

This chain connects TRBV5-4 to TRBJ2-1; possible D gene TRBD1, 6 bases. Germline loops: CDR1 SGHNT, CDR2 YYREEE (reference sequence). This CDR3 is built from 14 residues. V was pared by 2 bases and J by 9 bases, with 15 bases between. The CDR3 coding sequence is TGTGCCAGCAGCTTAGTTTACAGGGCGCGTGAGCAGTTCTTC. It is translated as CASSLVYRAREQFF.

This rearrangement joins TRBV10-3 to TRBJ2-3; the match to TRBD2 covers 8 bases. Per the germline V gene, CDR1 is ENHRY and CDR2 is SYGVKD. CDR3 length: 14 residues. Trimming removed 5 bases from V and 4 bases from J; junction bases left unmatched: 5. The CDR3 bases are TGTGCCATCAGTTCAGCGGGGGACGCAGATACGCAGTATTTT. It codes for CAISSAGDADTQYF.

This chain uses TRBV6-5 with TRBJ2-7; TRBD1 is a possible D gene (5 bases). This CDR3 spans 14 amino acids. CDR1 and CDR2 from the germline V gene are MNHEY and SVGAGI. The V end was cut by 3 bases, the J end by 7 bases, with 16 bases between. The CDR3 sequence is CASSYSHARQEQYF. CDR3 DNA sequence: TGTGCCAGCAGTTATAGTCACGCCCGACAGGAGCAGTACTTC.

The CDR3 region is CASSNQGPGDSVDTQYF. CDR3 coding DNA: TGTGCCAGCTCAAATCAGGGACCGGGGGATTCTGTAGATACGCAGTATTTT. This chain connects TRBV18 to TRBJ2-3, with D possibly TRBD2 on 6 matching bases. CDR3 size: 17 residues. The germline V gene encodes CDR1 KGHSH and CDR2 LQKENI. Trimming removed 5 bases from V and 5 bases from J, with 23 bases in between.

V is TRBV7-2 and J is TRBJ2-3; 12 positions match TRBD2. Germline lookup yields CDR1 SGHTA and CDR2 FQGNSA. The CDR3 has 15 residues. With 5 bases clipped from V and 6 bases from J, the junction kept 6 bases outside the gene matches. CDR3 in amino acids: CASSSRTSGVDTQYF. CDR3 coding DNA: TGTGCCAGCAGCAGCCGGACTAGCGGGGTGGATACGCAGTATTTT.

The J gene is TRBJ1-2, the V gene TRBV7-8, with D possibly being TRBD1 (5 bases). V was shortened by 3 bases and J by 6 bases, with 17 bases between the two germline ends. CDR3 size: 15 residues. CDR1 and CDR2 (germline): SGHVS, FQNEAQ. The CDR3: CASSFWEGGVDGYTF. Here the CDR3 DNA reads TGTGCCAGCAGCTTCTGGGAAGGAGGGGTTGATGGCTACACCTTC.

A few counts support this clone. J is TRBJ2-7 and V is TRBV4-3; D is perhaps TRBD2 (5 bases). Germline loops: CDR1 LGHNA, CDR2 YSLEER. With 0 bases removed from V and 2 bases from J, the gap between germline ends came to 14 bases. CDR3 length: 16 amino acids. In DNA form, the CDR3 reads TGCGCCAGCAGCCAAGATCGCACAATCGGGACCTACGAGCAGTACTTC. Translation gives CASSQDRTIGTYEQYF.

The chain joins TRBV5-1 to TRBJ1-1; 8 bases match TRBD1. CDR1 and CDR2 from the germline V gene are SGHRS and YFSETQ. There are 15 residues in the CDR3. Trimming cost V 1 base and J 4 bases; bases outside gene matches: 6. CDR3 sequence (DNA): TGCGCCAGCAGCTTGCAGCCAGGGGGCGGCACTGAAGCTTTCTTT. Its protein product is CASSLQPGGGTEAFF.

The chain is built from TRBV7-9 and TRBJ1-2; a possible D gene is TRBD1 (5 bases). Per germline, CDR1 SEHNR and CDR2 FQNEAQ (reference sequence). The CDR3 length is 12 residues. V was trimmed by 5 bases and J by 7 bases, leaving 11 bases between them. The DNA for the CDR3 is TGTGCCAGCAGCCCAGGGACTTTTGGCTACACCTTC. Its protein is CASSPGTFGYTF.

The rearrangement links TRBV5-1 to TRBJ1-2, with D perhaps matching TRBD1 (5 bases). The CDR3 is 16 amino acids. Trimming removed 0 bases from V and 2 bases from J, with 14 bases in between. Germline V gene sequence: CDR1 SGHRS, CDR2 YFSETQ. This CDR3 is CASSLGPGLANYGYTF. In DNA, the CDR3 is TGCGCCAGCAGCTTGGGGCCGGGACTGGCAAACTATGGCTACACCTTC.

The chain is built from TRBV19 and TRBJ2-1; 9 bases are shared with TRBD1. The J segment lost 4 bases and the V segment lost 1 base, leaving 11 bases of the junction unmatched. This CDR3 is 18 amino acids long. The V gene's germline CDR1 is LNHDA and CDR2 SQIVND (reference sequence). CDR3 DNA: TGTGCCAGTAGTATAGCGGGGGGCGGACAGGGGCCTTACAATGAGCAGTTCTTC. Translated: CASSIAGGGQGPYNEQFF.

The chain combines TRBV7-2 with TRBJ2-5, with 13 bases identical to TRBD2. The length of the CDR3 is 15 residues. The V gene's germline CDR1 is SGHTA and CDR2 FQGNSA. The V segment lost 5 bases and the J segment 5 bases; nucleotides outside the gene matches: 5. CDR3 protein: CASSPLAGGRETQYF. The CDR3, as DNA: TGTGCCAGCAGCCCACTAGCGGGGGGGCGGGAGACCCAGTACTTC.

The chain combines TRBV27 with TRBJ2-7, with 14 bases aligning to TRBD2. This CDR3 region has 17 residues. Germline V gene sequence: CDR1 MNHEY, CDR2 SMNVEV (reference sequence). The ends lost 5 bases at V and 4 bases at J; junction bases unmatched: 10. As DNA, the CDR3 is TGTGCCAGCAGTCCCTCCGGACTAGCGGGGGGCAGGTACGAGCAGTACTTC. It translates to CASSPSGLAGGRYEQYF.

V and J are TRBV5-4 and TRBJ2-7, with 9 bases fitting TRBD2. Germline V gene lookup returns CDR1 SGHNT and CDR2 YYREEE (reference sequence). The V segment lost 3 bases and the J segment 2 bases; nucleotides outside the gene matches: 6. CDR3 length equals 15 residues. The CDR3 coding sequence is TGTGCCAGCAGCTCCAAGGCTAGCGGGGCCTACGAGCAGTACTTC. Protein sequence: CASSSKASGAYEQYF.

This rearrangement joins TRBV7-3 to TRBJ1-4, with D perhaps matching TRBD1 (5 bases). Trimming shortened V by 5 bases and J by 7 bases, and 14 bases separated the two germline ends. The CDR3 totals 14 residues. Germline V gene lookup returns CDR1 SGHTA and CDR2 FQGTGA. DNA for the CDR3: TGTGCCAGCAGCCGCCCACCAGGGCCTGAAAAACTGTTTTTT. Its translation is CASSRPPGPEKLFF. Full variable domain (missing parts from reference TRBV7-3 and TRBJ1-4): GAGVSQTPSNKVTEKGKYVELRCDPISGHTALYWYRQSLGQGPEFLIYFQGTGAADDSGLPNDRFFAVRPEGSVSTLKIQRTERGDSAVYLCASSRPPGPEKLFFGSGTQLSVL.

The chain employs TRBV6-6 and TRBJ1-5; a weak D match, TRBD1 (6 bases). From germline, CDR1 is MNHNY and CDR2 SVGAGI (reference sequence). V was pared by 5 bases and J by 3 bases, with 14 bases between. This CDR3 is built from 15 residues. CDR3 sequence: CASSPTGQPNQPQHF. As DNA, the CDR3 is TGTGCCAGCAGTCCCACTGGACAGCCCAATCAGCCCCAGCATTTT.

V gene TRBV6-4 combines with J gene TRBJ1-3; no clear D gene. Germline V CDR1 and CDR2: MRHNA, SNTAGT. The CDR3 length is 15 residues. Trimming removed 6 bases at V and 4 bases at J, with 16 bases between. The CDR3 sequence: CASRLNLWHGNTIYF. CDR3 nucleotide sequence: TGTGCCAGCAGGCTGAATTTGTGGCACGGAAACACCATATATTTT.

V is TRBV29-1 and J is TRBJ2-5; D not certain. This CDR3 is built from 11 residues. The V and J ends lost 6 bases and 5 bases respectively, with 10 bases between them. Germline V gene sequence: CDR1 SQVTM, CDR2 ANQGSEA. The CDR3: CSVREPETQYF. The DNA for the CDR3 is TGCAGCGTCCGAGAGCCGGAGACCCAGTACTTC.

The genes are TRBV6-5 and TRBJ1-4; maybe TRBD1 (5 bases). The ends were cut back, 4 bases at V and 9 bases at J, with 9 bases in the middle. Germline V gene lookup returns CDR1 MNHEY and CDR2 SVGAGI. The CDR3 has 12 residues. In DNA, the CDR3 is TGTGCCAGCAGTTCGCCAGGGAAAAAACTGTTTTTT. Its protein product is CASSSPGKKLFF.